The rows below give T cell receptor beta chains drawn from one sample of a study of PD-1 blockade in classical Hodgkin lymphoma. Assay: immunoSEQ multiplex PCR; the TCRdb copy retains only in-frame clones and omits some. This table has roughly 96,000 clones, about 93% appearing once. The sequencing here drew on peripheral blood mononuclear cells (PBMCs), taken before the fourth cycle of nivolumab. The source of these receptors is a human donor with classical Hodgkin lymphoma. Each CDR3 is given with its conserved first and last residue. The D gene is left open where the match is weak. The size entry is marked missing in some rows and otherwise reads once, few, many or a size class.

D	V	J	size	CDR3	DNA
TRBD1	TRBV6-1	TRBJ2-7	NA	CASTLDRAYGQYF	TGTGCCAGCACCCTCGACAGGGCCTACGGGCAGTACTTC
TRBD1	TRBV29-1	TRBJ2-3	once	CSVLRGSGQGSDTQYF	TGCAGCGTCCTCAGAGGGTCTGGACAGGGATCGGATACGCAGTATTTT
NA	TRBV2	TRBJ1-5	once	CASSVKRDKGQPQHF	TGTGCCAGCAGCGTTAAACGGGACAAAGGGCAGCCCCAGCATTTT
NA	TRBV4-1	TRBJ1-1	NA	CASSHRGGEAFF	TGCGCCAGCAGCCACAGAGGGGGGGAAGCTTTCTTT
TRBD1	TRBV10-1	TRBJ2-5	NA	CASSQTGSQETQYF	TGCGCCAGCAGCCAGACAGGGAGCCAAGAGACCCAGTACTTC
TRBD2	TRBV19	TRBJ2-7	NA	CASSTRGGGYEQYF	TGTGCCAGTAGTACCCGCGGGGGGGGCTACGAGCAGTACTTC
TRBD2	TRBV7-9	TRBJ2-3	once	CASSFGLAGYTDTQYF	TGTGCCAGCAGCTTCGGACTAGCGGGATACACAGATACGCAGTATTTT
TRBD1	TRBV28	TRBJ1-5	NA	CASSLGQGYGGNQPQHF	TGTGCCAGCAGTTTGGGACAGGGGTATGGAGGCAATCAGCCCCAGCATTTT
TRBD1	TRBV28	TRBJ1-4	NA	CASSVQGENEKLFF	TGTGCCAGCAGCGTACAGGGGGAGAACGAAAAACTGTTTTTT
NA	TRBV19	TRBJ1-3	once	CASFFTERGRTGNTIYF	TGTGCCAGTTTTTTTACGGAGCGGGGGCGCACTGGAAACACCATATATTTT
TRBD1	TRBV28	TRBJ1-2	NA	CASSRDRSYGYTF	TGTGCCAGCAGCCGGGACAGGAGCTATGGCTACACCTTC
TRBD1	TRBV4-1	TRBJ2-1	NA	CASSGADRKNEQFF	TGCGCCAGCAGCGGGGCGGACAGGAAGAATGAGCAGTTCTTC
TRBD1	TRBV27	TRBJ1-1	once	CASSLGTGPNTEAFF	TGTGCCAGCAGTTTGGGGACAGGACCTAACACTGAAGCTTTCTTT
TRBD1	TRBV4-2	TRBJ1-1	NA	CASSQRDRGANTEAFF	TGTGCCAGCAGCCAGCGGGACAGGGGGGCGAACACTGAAGCTTTCTTT
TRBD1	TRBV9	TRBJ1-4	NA	CASSPGIGQGNEKLFF	TGTGCCAGCAGCCCGGGGATCGGACAGGGGAATGAAAAACTGTTTTTT
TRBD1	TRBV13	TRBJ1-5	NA	CASSPGDRLSNQPQHF	TGTGCCAGCAGCCCGGGGGACAGGCTAAGCAATCAGCCCCAGCATTTT
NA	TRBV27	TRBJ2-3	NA	CASSPWGLKTAGTDTQYF	TGTGCCAGCAGTCCATGGGGGTTGAAGACAGCGGGCACAGATACGCAGTATTTT
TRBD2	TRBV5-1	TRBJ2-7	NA	CASSLTSGISYEQYF	TGCGCCAGCAGCTTGACTAGCGGGATTTCCTACGAGCAGTACTTC
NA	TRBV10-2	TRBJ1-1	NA	CASSGQPNEAFF	TGCGCCAGCAGTGGGCAGCCGAACGAAGCTTTCTTT
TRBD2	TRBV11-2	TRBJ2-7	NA	CASSTGGIPYEQYF	TGTGCCAGCAGCACGGGGGGGATCCCCTACGAGCAGTACTTC
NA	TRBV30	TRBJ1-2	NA	CAWSVRGTTRRDGYTF	TGTGCCTGGAGTGTACGGGGGACAACAAGGAGAGATGGCTACACCTTC
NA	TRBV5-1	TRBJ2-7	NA	CASSLVFPYEQYF	TGCGCCAGCAGCTTGGTATTCCCCTACGAGCAGTACTTC
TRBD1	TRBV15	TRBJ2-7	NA	CATSRESGGNYEQYF	TGTGCCACCAGCAGAGAGTCAGGGGGCAACTACGAGCAGTACTTC
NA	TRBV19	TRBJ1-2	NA	CASKNREANYGYTF	TGTGCCAGTAAAAACAGGGAAGCTAACTATGGCTACACCTTC
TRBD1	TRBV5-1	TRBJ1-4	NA	CASRLLPRDSNEKLFF	TGCGCCAGCAGACTCCTCCCTCGGGACAGTAATGAAAAACTGTTTTTT
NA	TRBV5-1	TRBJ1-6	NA	CASSFRAADYNSPLHF	TGCGCCAGCAGCTTTAGGGCAGCAGATTATAATTCACCCCTCCACTTT
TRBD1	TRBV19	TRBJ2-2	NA	CASTPGTGWGELFF	TGTGCCAGTACCCCAGGGACAGGGTGGGGGGAGCTGTTTTTT
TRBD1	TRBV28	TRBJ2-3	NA	CASSQERQGPSTDTQYF	TGTGCCAGCAGTCAAGAGCGACAGGGACCCTCCACAGATACGCAGTATTTT
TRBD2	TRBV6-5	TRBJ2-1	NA	CASSYFGGSNEQFF	TGTGCCAGCAGTTACTTCGGCGGGAGCAATGAGCAGTTCTTC